A single sample gave rise to the 21 T cell receptor beta chains below, sequenced in a study of CD8+ T cells in alopecia areata. Treatment here: oral pan-JAK inhibitor, 5-10 mg twice daily. Investigators isolated RNA and reverse transcribed it into cDNA to act as the sequencing template. Only in-frame clones appear in the TCRdb table, and some are missing; sequencing was by immunoSEQ multiplex PCR. The sample has under 250,000 clones, around three fifths seen once. Sequencing used CD4+ T cells sorted from blood, obtained at week 4, from a patient treated with tofacitinib. Every receptor here comes from a human donor with alopecia areata.

The rearrangement joins TRBV7-9 to TRBJ2-7, with 7 bases identical to TRBD2. The germline CDR1 and CDR2 sequences are SEHNR and FQNEAQ (reference sequence). This CDR3 region has 18 residues. Losses at the gene ends were 4 bases for V and 2 bases for J; bases not matched to a gene: 17. The DNA of the CDR3 is TGTGCCAGCAGCTATATCCTCGCGGTAGCGGGCCTAGCCTACGAGCAGTACTTC. Translated: CASSYILAVAGLAYEQYF.

The chain couples TRBV2 to TRBJ1-1; no definite D call. Per germline, CDR1 SNHLY and CDR2 FYNNEI. The CDR3 sequence is 15 residues long. V lost 3 bases and J 0 bases, leaving 11 bases between the germline ends. Here the CDR3 reads CASSERTVVNTEAFF. The CDR3 region has the DNA TGTGCCAGCAGTGAGCGTACGGTTGTGAACACTGAAGCTTTCTTT.

J is TRBJ2-5 and V is TRBV9; 8 bases agree with TRBD1. The CDR3 runs 15 residues. Trimming removed 0 bases from V and 5 bases from J; junction bases left unmatched: 6. Germline V gives CDR1 SGDLS, CDR2 YYNGEE. CDR3 residues: CASSVAQGAGETQYF. CDR3 DNA: TGTGCCAGCAGCGTAGCTCAGGGGGCCGGGGAGACCCAGTACTTC.

The CDR3 DNA reads TGCAGCGTCCAGCCCGGGACCGAGCAGTACTTC. Translated, it gives CSVQPGTEQYF. This chain uses TRBV29-1 with TRBJ2-7, with D perhaps assigned TRBD1 or TRBD2 (5 bases each). CDR1 SQVTM and CDR2 ANQGSEA come from the germline V gene. CDR3 length equals 11 residues. V lost 6 bases to trimming and J lost 6 bases, with 12 bases between them.

The V and J genes are TRBV9 and TRBJ2-5; D possibly matches TRBD1 or TRBD2 (5 bases each). With 0 bases removed from V and 1 base from J, the gap between germline ends came to 7 bases. The CDR3 length is 14 residues. In germline, CDR1 is SGDLS, CDR2 YYNGEE. The DNA of the CDR3 is TGTGCCAGCAGCGTAGGGGGGATCCAAGAGACCCAGTACTTC. It is translated as CASSVGGIQETQYF.

This clone was seen more than once but under ten times. V is TRBV7-2 and J is TRBJ2-7; 11 nucleotides line up with TRBD1. In germline, CDR1 is SGHTA, CDR2 FQGNSA. V trimming: 4 bases; J trimming: 5 bases; junction bases outside the gene matches: 1. This CDR3 spans 13 amino acids. The CDR3 sequence: CASSWTGGDEQYF. DNA of the CDR3: TGTGCCAGCAGCTGGACAGGGGGCGACGAGCAGTACTTC.

V gene TRBV19 combines with J gene TRBJ2-1, with unresolved D. The germline CDR1 and CDR2 sequences are LNHDA and SQIVND (reference sequence). V was cut by 3 bases and J by 4 bases, with 10 bases left in between. The CDR3 is made up of 14 amino acids. This CDR3 is CASSIMDVYNEQFF. The DNA for the CDR3 is TGTGCCAGTAGTATTATGGATGTGTACAATGAGCAGTTCTTC.

The table lists this clone with a count of one. V is TRBV2 and J is TRBJ1-5, with D possibly matching TRBD1 (6 bases). V was trimmed by 8 bases and J by 6 bases, leaving 17 bases between them. The CDR3 covers 14 residues. Germline assignment: CDR1 SNHLY and CDR2 FYNNEI. The CDR3 DNA reads TGTGCCAGCGGGAAACAGGGTCGAAGTCAGCCCCAGCATTTT. Amino acid sequence: CASGKQGRSQPQHF.

The chain joins TRBV30 to TRBJ1-1, with D unresolved. The V and J ends lost 2 bases and 2 bases respectively, with 6 bases between them. CDR3 length equals 12 residues. Germline assignment: CDR1 GTSNPN and CDR2 SVGIG (reference sequence). Here the CDR3 reads CAWSKRNTEAFF. The CDR3 DNA reads TGTGCCTGGAGTAAGCGCAACACTGAAGCTTTCTTT.

The genes are TRBV4-3 and TRBJ2-2; D gene unclear. Trimming took 0 bases from V and 4 from J, leaving 12 bases between them. This CDR3 has 16 residues. Germline CDR1 LGHNA, CDR2 YSLEER. In nucleotides, the CDR3 is TGCGCCAGCAGCCAAGAGCTAGGGTCAGGCACCGGGGAGCTGTTTTTT. Protein product: CASSQELGSGTGELFF.

V gene TRBV4-3 combines with J gene TRBJ2-3, with 14 bases matching TRBD2. J lost 7 bases, V lost 4 bases, and 4 bases had no gene match. Looked up from germline, CDR1 is LGHNA and CDR2 is YSLEER. This CDR3 contains 15 residues. In DNA form, the CDR3 reads TGCGCCAGCAGCCCGACTAGCGGGGGGGCCAATACGCAGTATTTT. It translates to CASSPTSGGANTQYF.

The chain combines TRBV25-1 with TRBJ1-4; 9 bases map to TRBD1. The germline V gene encodes CDR1 MGHDK and CDR2 SYGVNS. The J segment lost 10 bases and the V segment lost 2 bases, leaving 8 bases of the junction unmatched. The CDR3 covers 15 residues. The CDR3 protein is CASSETSGQGGKLFF. The CDR3 DNA reads TGTGCCAGCAGTGAAACATCGGGACAGGGTGGAAAACTGTTTTTT.

The J gene is TRBJ1-2, the V gene TRBV30; D not certain. Germline V gene data show CDR1 as GTSNPN and CDR2 as SVGIG (reference sequence). The V and J ends lost 1 base and 8 bases respectively, with 14 bases between them. The CDR3 consists of 13 residues. This CDR3 is CAWSDRSARGYTF. CDR3 DNA: TGTGCCTGGAGTGACAGATCCGCACGGGGCTACACCTTC.

This clone was observed once. The chain couples TRBV28 to TRBJ1-2, with D maybe TRBD1 (5 bases). The ends were cut back, 2 bases at V and 3 bases at J, with 13 bases in the middle. This CDR3 contains 15 residues. Germline CDR1 and CDR2: MDHEN and SYDVKM. The CDR3 nucleotides read TGTGCCAGCAGTTTAGGAGGGGCGGAGGACTATGGCTACACCTTC. It codes for CASSLGGAEDYGYTF.

V gene TRBV11-3 combines with J gene TRBJ2-7, with D possibly matching TRBD1 (7 bases). CDR3 length equals 15 residues. Germline V lookup: CDR1 SGHNT, CDR2 YENEEA. V was trimmed by 3 bases and J by 7 bases, leaving 19 bases between them. CDR3 protein: CASSLEGQYPGEQYF. The CDR3 nucleotides are TGTGCCAGCAGCTTGGAGGGACAGTACCCTGGAGAGCAGTACTTC. Looking up the rest from reference TRBV11-3 and TRBJ2-7 gives the full variable domain: EAGVVQSPRYKIIEKKQPVAFWCNPISGHNTLYWYLQNLGQGPELLIRYENEEAVDDSQLPKDRFSAERLKGVDSTLKIQPAELGDSAVYLCASSLEGQYPGEQYFGPGTRLTVT.

On this clone: Other DNA sequences in the sample encode the same CDR3. J is TRBJ1-1 and V is TRBV9; possible D gene TRBD1, 6 bases. V shed 0 bases and J shed 3 bases, with 9 bases lying between them. CDR3 length: 14 amino acids. Germline CDR1 and CDR2: SGDLS and YYNGEE. This chain's CDR3 is CASSVGGGDTEAFF. CDR3 nucleotides: TGTGCCAGCAGCGTAGGAGGGGGGGACACTGAAGCTTTCTTT.

V is TRBV29-1 and J is TRBJ1-5; D is unresolved. The V gene's germline CDR1 is SQVTM and CDR2 ANQGSEA. CDR3 length: 12 residues. This CDR3 is CSAQLGTQPQHF. CDR3 DNA: TGCAGTGCTCAGTTAGGCACGCAGCCCCAGCATTTT.

The gene calls are TRBV29-1 and TRBJ2-1; D perhaps matches TRBD1 (5 bases). The length of the CDR3 is 12 residues. Germline CDR1 SQVTM, CDR2 ANQGSEA. V lost 7 bases, J lost 3 bases, and 10 bases lay in between. The CDR3 sequence: CSADRNYNEQFF. Here the CDR3 DNA reads TGCAGCGCCGACAGAAACTACAATGAGCAGTTCTTC.

CDR3 sequence reads: CASGLANPGELFF. The CDR3 DNA reads as TGTGCTTCGGGACTAGCTAACCCCGGGGAGCTGTTTTTT. The chain uses TRBV30 and TRBJ2-2; 9 bases fit TRBD2. CDR1 and CDR2 from the germline V gene are GTSNPN and SVGIG (reference sequence). The CDR3 has 13 amino acids.

The chain uses TRBV5-1 and TRBJ1-1; D may be TRBD1 (5 bases). The CDR3 has 15 residues. CDR1 and CDR2 from the germline V gene are SGHRS and YFSETQ. V dropped 0 bases and J dropped 5 bases, with 14 bases sitting between them. The chain's CDR3 is CASSLGFGGFTEAFF. CDR3 sequence (DNA): TGCGCCAGCAGCTTGGGATTCGGGGGGTTTACTGAAGCTTTCTTT.

The chain joins TRBV10-1 to TRBJ1-2; possible D gene TRBD1, 5 bases. Looked up from germline, CDR1 is WNHNN and CDR2 is SYGVQD (reference sequence). Trimming took 5 bases from V and 6 from J, leaving 16 bases between them. CDR3 length: 14 amino acids. As DNA, the CDR3 is TGCGCCAGCAGTCCGGGACGGTTAGCTAATGGCTACACCTTC. Its protein is CASSPGRLANGYTF.